The present T cell receptor (beta chain) was sequenced within a study of cytomegalovirus exposure and HLA in healthy donors. This clone appeared once. The PCR was carried out with 60 Vbeta primers and 13 Jbeta primers. The assay was immunoSEQ multiplex PCR, and TCRdb's table has in-frame clones only and misses some. This repertoire shows 85,000 to 100,000 clones, 60% to 80% found once; its top ten account for about 4%. CDR1 and CDR2 (germline): PRHDT, FYEKMQ (reference sequence). V shed 0 bases, J shed 6 bases, and the junction held 9 bases outside the gene matches. The CDR3 runs to 16 residues. The rearrangement uses TRBV13 and TRBJ2-7; TRBD1 agrees at 9 bases. The sequencing sample was made of PBMCs. The sequence was collected from a woman in her thirties or forties in good health and CMV-seronegative. CDR3 residues: CASSLGLLGQGPEQYF. The CDR3 nucleotides are TGTGCCAGCAGCTTAGGCCTTCTGGGACAGGGACCCGAGCAGTACTTC. Filled out from reference TRBV13 and TRBJ2-7, the complete variable domain reads AAGVIQSPRHLIKEKRETATLKCYPIPRHDTVYWYQQGPGQDPQFLISFYEKMQSDKGSIPDRFSAQQFSDYHSELNMSSLELGDSALYFCASSLGLLGQGPEQYFGPGTRLTVT.